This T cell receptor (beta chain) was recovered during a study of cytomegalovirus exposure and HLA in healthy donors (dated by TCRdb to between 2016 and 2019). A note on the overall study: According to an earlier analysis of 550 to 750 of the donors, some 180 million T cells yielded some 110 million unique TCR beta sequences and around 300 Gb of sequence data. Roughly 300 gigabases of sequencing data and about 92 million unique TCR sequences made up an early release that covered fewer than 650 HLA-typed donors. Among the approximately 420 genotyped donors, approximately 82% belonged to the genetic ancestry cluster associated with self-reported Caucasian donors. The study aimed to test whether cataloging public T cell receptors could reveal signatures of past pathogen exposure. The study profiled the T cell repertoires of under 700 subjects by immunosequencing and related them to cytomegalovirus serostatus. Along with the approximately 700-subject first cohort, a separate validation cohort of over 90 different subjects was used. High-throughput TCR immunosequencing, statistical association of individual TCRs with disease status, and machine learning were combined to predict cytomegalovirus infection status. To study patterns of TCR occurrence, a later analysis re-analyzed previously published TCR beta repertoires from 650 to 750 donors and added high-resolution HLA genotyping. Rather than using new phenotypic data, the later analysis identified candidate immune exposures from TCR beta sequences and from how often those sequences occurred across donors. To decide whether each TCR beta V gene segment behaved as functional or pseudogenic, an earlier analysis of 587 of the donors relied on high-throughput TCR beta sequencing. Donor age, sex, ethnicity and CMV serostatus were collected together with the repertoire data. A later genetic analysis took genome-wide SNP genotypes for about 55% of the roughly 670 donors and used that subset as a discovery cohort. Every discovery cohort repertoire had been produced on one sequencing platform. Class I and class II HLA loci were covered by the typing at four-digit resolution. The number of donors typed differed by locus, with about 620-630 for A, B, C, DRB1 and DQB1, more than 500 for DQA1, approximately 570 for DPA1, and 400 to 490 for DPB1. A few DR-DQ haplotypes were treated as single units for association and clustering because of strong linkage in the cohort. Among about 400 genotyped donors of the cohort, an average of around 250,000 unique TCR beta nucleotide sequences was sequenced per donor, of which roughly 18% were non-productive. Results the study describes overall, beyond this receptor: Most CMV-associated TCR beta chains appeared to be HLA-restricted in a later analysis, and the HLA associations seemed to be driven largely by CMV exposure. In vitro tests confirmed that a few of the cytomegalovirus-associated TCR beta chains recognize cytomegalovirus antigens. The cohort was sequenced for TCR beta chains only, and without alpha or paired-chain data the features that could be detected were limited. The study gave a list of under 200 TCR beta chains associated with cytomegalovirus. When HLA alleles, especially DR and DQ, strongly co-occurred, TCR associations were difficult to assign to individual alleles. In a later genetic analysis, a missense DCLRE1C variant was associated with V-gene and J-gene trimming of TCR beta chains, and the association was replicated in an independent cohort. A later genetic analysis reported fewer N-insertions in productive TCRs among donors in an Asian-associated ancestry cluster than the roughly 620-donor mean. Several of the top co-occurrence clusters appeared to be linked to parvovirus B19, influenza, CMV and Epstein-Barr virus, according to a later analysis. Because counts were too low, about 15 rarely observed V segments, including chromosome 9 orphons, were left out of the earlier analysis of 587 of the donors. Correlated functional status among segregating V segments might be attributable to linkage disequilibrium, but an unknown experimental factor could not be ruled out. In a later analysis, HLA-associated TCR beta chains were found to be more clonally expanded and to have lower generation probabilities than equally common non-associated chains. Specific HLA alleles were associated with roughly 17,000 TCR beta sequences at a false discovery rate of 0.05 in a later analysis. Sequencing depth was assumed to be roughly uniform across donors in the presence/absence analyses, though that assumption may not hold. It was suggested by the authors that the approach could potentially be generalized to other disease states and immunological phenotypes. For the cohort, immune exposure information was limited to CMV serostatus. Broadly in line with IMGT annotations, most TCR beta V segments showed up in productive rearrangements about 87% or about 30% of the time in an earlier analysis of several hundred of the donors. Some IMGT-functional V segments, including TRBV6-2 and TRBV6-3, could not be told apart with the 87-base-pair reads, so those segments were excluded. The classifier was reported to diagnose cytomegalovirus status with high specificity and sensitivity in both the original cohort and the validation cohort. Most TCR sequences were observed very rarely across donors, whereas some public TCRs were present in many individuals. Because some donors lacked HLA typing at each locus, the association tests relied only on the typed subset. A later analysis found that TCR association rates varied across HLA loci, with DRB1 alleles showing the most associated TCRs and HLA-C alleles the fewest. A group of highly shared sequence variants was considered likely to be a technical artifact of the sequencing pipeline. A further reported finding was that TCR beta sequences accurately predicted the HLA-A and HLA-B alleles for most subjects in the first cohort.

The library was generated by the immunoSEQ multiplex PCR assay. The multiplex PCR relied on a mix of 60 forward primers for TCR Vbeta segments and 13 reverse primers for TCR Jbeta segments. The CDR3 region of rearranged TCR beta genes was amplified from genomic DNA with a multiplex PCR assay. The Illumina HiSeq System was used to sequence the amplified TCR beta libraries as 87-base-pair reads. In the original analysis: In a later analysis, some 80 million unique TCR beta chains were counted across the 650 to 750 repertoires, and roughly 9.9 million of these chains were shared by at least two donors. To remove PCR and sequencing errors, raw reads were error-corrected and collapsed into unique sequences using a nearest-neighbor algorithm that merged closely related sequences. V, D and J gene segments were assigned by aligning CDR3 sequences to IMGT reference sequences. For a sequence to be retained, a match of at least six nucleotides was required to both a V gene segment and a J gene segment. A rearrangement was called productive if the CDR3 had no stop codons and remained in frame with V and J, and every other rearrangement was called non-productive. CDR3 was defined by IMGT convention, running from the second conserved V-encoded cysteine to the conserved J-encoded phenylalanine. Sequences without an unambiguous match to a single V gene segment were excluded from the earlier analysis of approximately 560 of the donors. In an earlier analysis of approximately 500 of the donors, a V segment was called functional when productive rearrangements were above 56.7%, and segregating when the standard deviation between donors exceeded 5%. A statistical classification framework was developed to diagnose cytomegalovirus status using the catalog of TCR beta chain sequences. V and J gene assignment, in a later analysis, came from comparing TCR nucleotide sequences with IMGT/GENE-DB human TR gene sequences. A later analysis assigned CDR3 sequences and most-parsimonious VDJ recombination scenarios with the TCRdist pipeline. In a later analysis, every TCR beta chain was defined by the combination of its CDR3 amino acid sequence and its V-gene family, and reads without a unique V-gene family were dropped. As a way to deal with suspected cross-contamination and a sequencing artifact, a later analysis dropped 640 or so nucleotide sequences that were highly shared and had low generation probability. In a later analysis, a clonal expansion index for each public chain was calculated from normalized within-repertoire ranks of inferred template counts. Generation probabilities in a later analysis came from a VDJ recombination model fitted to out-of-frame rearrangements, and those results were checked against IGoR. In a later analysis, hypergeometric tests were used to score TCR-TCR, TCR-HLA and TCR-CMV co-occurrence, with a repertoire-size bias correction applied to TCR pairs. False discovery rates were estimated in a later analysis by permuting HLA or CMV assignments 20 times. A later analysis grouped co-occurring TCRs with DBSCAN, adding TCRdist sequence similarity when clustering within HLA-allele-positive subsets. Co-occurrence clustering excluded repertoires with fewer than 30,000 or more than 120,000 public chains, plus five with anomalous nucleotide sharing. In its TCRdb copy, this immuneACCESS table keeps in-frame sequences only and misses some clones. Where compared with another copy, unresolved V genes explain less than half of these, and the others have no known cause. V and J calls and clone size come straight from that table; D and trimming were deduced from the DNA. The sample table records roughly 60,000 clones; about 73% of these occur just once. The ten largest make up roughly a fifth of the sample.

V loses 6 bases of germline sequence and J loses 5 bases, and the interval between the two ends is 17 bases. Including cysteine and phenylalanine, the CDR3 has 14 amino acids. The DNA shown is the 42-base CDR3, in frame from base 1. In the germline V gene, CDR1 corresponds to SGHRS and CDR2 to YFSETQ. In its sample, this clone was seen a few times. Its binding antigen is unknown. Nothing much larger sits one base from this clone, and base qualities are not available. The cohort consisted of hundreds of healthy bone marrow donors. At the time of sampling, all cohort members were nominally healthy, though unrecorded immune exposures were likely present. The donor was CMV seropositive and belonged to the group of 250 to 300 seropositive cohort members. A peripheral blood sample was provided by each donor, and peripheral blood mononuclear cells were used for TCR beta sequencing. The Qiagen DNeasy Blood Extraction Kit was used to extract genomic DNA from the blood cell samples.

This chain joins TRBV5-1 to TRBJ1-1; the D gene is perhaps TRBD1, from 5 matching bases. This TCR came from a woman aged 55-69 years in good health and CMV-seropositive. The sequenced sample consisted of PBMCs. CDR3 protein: CASTPGGVGTEAFF. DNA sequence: TGCGCCAGCACCCCGGGGGGGGTGGGGACTGAAGCTTTCTTT.